The rows below give T cell receptor beta chains drawn from one sample of a study of CD8 T cells in Susac syndrome. One entry per CDR3 protein results from TCRdb running MiXCR on the immunoSEQ multiplex PCR reads. This sample yields over 100,000 distinct CDR3 sequences, of which 96% are seen a single time; about 0.1% belongs to the top ten. The sample comprised CD4+ T cells from PBMCs. These receptors were taken from a human donor in good health. Each CDR3 is given with its conserved first and last residue. Fields, in order: CDR3 protein, D gene, V gene, J gene. The D gene is left open where the match is weak.

CSAGQENYGYTF,TRBD1,TRBV20-1,TRBJ1-2
CAWSVRGVLDNEQFF,NA,TRBV30,TRBJ2-1
CASRPGTGLIISGNTIYF,TRBD1,TRBV6-1,TRBJ1-3
CASSLSTGEYGYTF,TRBD1,TRBV5-1,TRBJ1-2
CASSEWGGTDTQYF,NA,TRBV2,TRBJ2-3
CASSFVAGGLYGYTF,NA,TRBV27,TRBJ1-2
CASSLKGQVGQPQHF,NA,TRBV5-1,TRBJ1-5
CATSDPGRFGGELFF,NA,TRBV24-1,TRBJ2-2
CASSLGGAGNTGELFF,NA,TRBV11-2,TRBJ2-2
CASINRFSSGANVLTF,NA,TRBV6-2/TRBV6-3,TRBJ2-6
CASSPRRTPGDSKNIQYF,NA,TRBV11-3,TRBJ2-4
CASIRLPSGSLKDTQYF,TRBD2,TRBV6-5,TRBJ2-3
CASGTAYGYTF,TRBD1,TRBV2,TRBJ1-2
CASSPGGGIYNSPLHF,NA,TRBV3-1,TRBJ1-6
CASSTRQGGTNYGYTF,TRBD1,TRBV6-5,TRBJ1-2
CASSLAHTDTQYF,NA,TRBV7-2,TRBJ2-3
CATSRDGYGYTF,NA,TRBV15,TRBJ1-2
CASTRTGTGGYTF,TRBD1,TRBV5-4,TRBJ1-2
CASGQEETQYF,TRBD1,TRBV12-3/TRBV12-4,TRBJ2-5
CASSPRPAENSPLHF,NA,TRBV9,TRBJ1-6
CASAPGQLNTEAFF,NA,TRBV7-9,TRBJ1-1
CSVPTGLTDTQYF,NA,TRBV29-1,TRBJ2-3
CASSLVQVLPRKLTKNIQYF,NA,TRBV5-1,TRBJ2-4
CSARAGRRSYEQYF,NA,TRBV20-1,TRBJ2-7
CASSVALAGGPGETQYF,TRBD2,TRBV9,TRBJ2-5
CASSEGLAEHTDTQYF,TRBD2,TRBV4-2,TRBJ2-3
CATSRDRGVPHSYEQYF,TRBD2,TRBV15,TRBJ2-7
CAWSVRTGDSPLHF,TRBD1,TRBV30,TRBJ1-6
CASSIGQGKGNTEAFF,NA,TRBV19,TRBJ1-1
CASSFGQGGEQYF,TRBD1,TRBV7-3,TRBJ2-7
CSALQGLPSDEQFF,NA,TRBV29-1,TRBJ2-1
CASSSDRGATQYF,TRBD1,TRBV12-3/TRBV12-4,TRBJ2-5
CSVEVGTLSYEQYF,NA,TRBV29-1,TRBJ2-7
CASGAAGLAGMDTQYF,TRBD2,TRBV12-5,TRBJ2-3
CASSFFLSGANVLTF,NA,TRBV13,TRBJ2-6
CASSQEAGANYGYTF,NA,TRBV4-2,TRBJ1-2
CASSPIDSLGNYGYTF,NA,TRBV3-1,TRBJ1-2
CASTTGSANEKLFF,NA,TRBV28,TRBJ1-4
CASSPLSAITGELFF,NA,TRBV28,TRBJ2-2
CASSVGLFTDTQYF,NA,TRBV7-3,TRBJ2-3
CASSQHTDQETQYF,NA,TRBV3-1,TRBJ2-5
CAISSDGAEQYF,NA,TRBV10-3,TRBJ2-7
CASSPGTNTEAFF,NA,TRBV6-6,TRBJ1-1
CASRGDRGRSEQYF,TRBD1,TRBV28,TRBJ2-7
CASSKGQGIAYEQYF,TRBD1,TRBV27,TRBJ2-7
CSEGRSNSPLHF,NA,TRBV20-1,TRBJ1-6